Following are 21 T cell receptor beta chains from one sample sequenced in a study of blood T cell repertoires in COVID-19. Sequencing used immunoSEQ multiplex PCR; TCRdb keeps in-frame clones, though not all of them. The sample gives under 200,000 clones, less than 90% of which show up once; 13% to 15% is in the top ten. Sequenced material: peripheral blood. All receptors come from a woman in her sixties or seventies with COVID-19, enrolled during active disease.

This sequence joins TRBV6-6 and TRBJ1-2; TRBD1 matches 9 bases. CDR3 size: 14 residues. After removal of 2 bases from V and 2 bases from J, the junction contained 0 bases not matched to a gene. The V gene's germline CDR1 is MNHNY and CDR2 SVGAGI (reference sequence). In DNA, the CDR3 is TGTGCCAGCAGTTACGGGACAGGGAACTATGGCTACACCTTC. Translation: CASSYGTGNYGYTF.

This rearrangement joins TRBV5-1 to TRBJ1-3, with 8 nucleotides matching TRBD1. This CDR3 region has 16 residues. Germline assignment: CDR1 SGHRS and CDR2 YFSETQ. V gave up 1 base and J gave up 2 bases; unmatched junction bases: 5. CDR3 nucleotides: TGCGCCAGCAGCTTGCGGGTGACAGGGGCTGGAAACACCATATATTTT. As protein: CASSLRVTGAGNTIYF.

In this sample, this clone turned up a few times. The CDR3: CAWRIGGGGRNSPLHF. In nucleotides, the CDR3 is TGTGCCTGGAGAATTGGAGGGGGGGGAAGAAATTCACCCCTCCACTTT. V is TRBV30 and J is TRBJ1-6; tentatively, D is TRBD1 (6 bases). V was trimmed by 3 bases and J by 7 bases, leaving 19 bases between them. The CDR3 has 16 amino acids. In germline, CDR1 is GTSNPN, CDR2 SVGIG (reference sequence).

About this clone: The sample holds other DNA sequences that translate to the same CDR3. This chain links TRBV18 with TRBJ1-1, with D possibly TRBD1 on 5 matching bases. There are 14 residues in the CDR3. Trimming cost V 3 bases and J 3 bases, with 11 bases left between them. The V gene's germline CDR1 is KGHSH and CDR2 LQKENI. The CDR3: CASSPLGGDTEAFF. The DNA for the CDR3 is TGTGCCAGCTCACCCCTCGGAGGGGACACTGAAGCTTTCTTT.

The chain is built from TRBV6-4 and TRBJ1-1, with D uncertain. V lost 8 bases and J 1 base, leaving 11 bases between the germline ends. The CDR3 length is 13 residues. CDR1 MRHNA and CDR2 SNTAGT come from the germline V gene. Here the CDR3 DNA reads TGTGCCAGCCGCAGCGATCGGAACACTGAAGCTTTCTTT. This encodes CASRSDRNTEAFF.

The V gene is TRBV27, the J gene TRBJ2-7; the match to TRBD2 covers 11 bases. The CDR3 is 13 residues long. V shed 6 bases and J 3 bases; nucleotides not matched to a gene: 1. Germline-derived CDR1 and CDR2 are MNHEY and SMNVEV (reference sequence). The chain's CDR3 is CASRTSGGYEQYV. CDR3 DNA sequence: TGTGCCAGCAGAACTAGCGGGGGCTACGAGCAGTACGTC.

This clone showed up just once. This chain connects TRBV6-2 or TRBV6-3 to TRBJ2-5; 9 bases are shared with TRBD1. Germline-derived CDR1 and CDR2 are MNHEY and SVGEGT. V lost 1 base, J lost 5 bases, and 5 bases stayed unmatched. The CDR3 loop spans 15 amino acids. The CDR3 sequence is CASSYWGTGSETQYF. The CDR3 nucleotides are TGTGCCAGCAGTTACTGGGGGACAGGGTCGGAGACCCAGTACTTC.

V is TRBV5-1 and J is TRBJ2-5; 9 bases agree with TRBD2. This CDR3 contains 17 residues. The germline CDR1 and CDR2 sequences are SGHRS and YFSETQ. After removal of 0 bases from V and 1 base from J, the junction contained 7 bases not matched to a gene. The CDR3 reads CASSLGWVAGAQETQYF. In DNA form, the CDR3 reads TGCGCCAGCAGCTTGGGGTGGGTAGCGGGAGCCCAAGAGACCCAGTACTTC.

The chain has TRBV7-3 and TRBJ1-2, with 7 nucleotides matching TRBD1. V gave up 5 bases and J gave up 5 bases; unmatched junction bases: 5. The germline gives CDR1 SGHTA, CDR2 FQGTGA. The CDR3 totals 13 residues. The CDR3 DNA is TGTGCCAGCAGCGCCGGGACAGAGTATGGCTACACCTTC. Protein product: CASSAGTEYGYTF.

This clone showed up just once. CDR3 sequence: CASSLRTENSPLHF. CDR3 sequence (DNA): TGTGCCAGCAGCTTAAGGACTGAGAATTCACCCCTCCACTTT. The chain has TRBV5-8 and TRBJ1-6; D unclear. The V and J ends lost 2 bases and 7 bases respectively, with 10 bases between them. CDR1 is SGHTS and CDR2 is YDEGEE in the germline V gene. CDR3 length: 14 amino acids.

This chain connects TRBV11-3 to TRBJ2-2; D call uncertain. Germline V gene data show CDR1 as SGHNT and CDR2 as YENEEA. V lost 1 base and J lost 0, with 6 bases in between. The CDR3 has 15 residues. The CDR3 DNA reads TGTGCCAGCAGCTTAGGGCCCGCGAACACCGGGGAGCTGTTTTTT. Its protein is CASSLGPANTGELFF.

The chain combines TRBV6-5 with TRBJ2-2; 7 bases are shared with TRBD1. This CDR3 contains 14 residues. CDR1 is MNHEY and CDR2 is SVGAGI in the germline V gene. V lost 9 bases to trimming and J lost 1 base; unmatched junction nucleotides: 5. The CDR3 region has the DNA TGTGCCAGTGACAGGGACAGGAACACCGGGGAGCTGTTTTTT. It is translated as CASDRDRNTGELFF.

V gene TRBV28 combines with J gene TRBJ1-3; maybe TRBD1 (6 bases). This CDR3 has 15 residues. V shed 4 bases and J shed 0 bases, with 10 bases lying between them. Germline V gene lookup returns CDR1 MDHEN and CDR2 SYDVKM. The CDR3 reads CASSSQGYSGNTIYF. CDR3 sequence (DNA): TGTGCCAGCAGTTCACAGGGCTACTCTGGAAACACCATATATTTT.

The chain carries TRBV24-1 and TRBJ1-3, with D uncertain. CDR3 length: 12 residues. Trimming pared 7 bases from V and 0 bases from J, leaving 3 bases between. Germline V gene sequence: CDR1 KGHDR, CDR2 SFDVKD. As DNA, the CDR3 is TGTGCCACCAGCCACTCTGGAAACACCATATATTTT. It yields the protein CATSHSGNTIYF.

The chain has TRBV6-4 and TRBJ2-7, with D uncertain. CDR1 and CDR2 from the germline V gene are MRHNA and SNTAGT. The V end lost 4 bases, the J end lost 7 bases, and 8 bases lay between the germline ends. The CDR3 loop spans 11 amino acids. DNA for the CDR3: TGTGCCAGCAGTGTCGCTAGGGAGCAGTACGTC. Translation: CASSVAREQYV.

This chain links TRBV7-2 with TRBJ1-5; 8 nucleotides align to TRBD1. The germline gives CDR1 SGHTA, CDR2 FQGNSA. The length of the CDR3 is 15 residues. V trimming: 5 bases; J trimming: 7 bases; junction bases outside the gene matches: 10. CDR3 bases: TGTGCCAGCAGCCTATCCGGGACAGGTAGCCAGCCCCAGCATTTT. Residues: CASSLSGTGSQPQHF.

In DNA form, the CDR3 reads TGTGCCAGTAGTATGGCGTTAGGGACTTCCAACTATGGCTACACCTTC. This sequence encodes CASSMALGTSNYGYTF. V gene TRBV19 combines with J gene TRBJ1-2; D is perhaps TRBD1 (5 bases). Trimming pared 3 bases from V and 2 bases from J, leaving 16 bases between. The length of the CDR3 is 16 residues. Germline V gives CDR1 LNHDA, CDR2 SQIVND (reference sequence).

The chain links TRBV24-1 to TRBJ2-1, with D perhaps TRBD2 (6 bases). V dropped 0 bases and J dropped 6 bases, with 17 bases sitting between them. This CDR3 comprises 17 residues. Germline values: CDR1 KGHDR, CDR2 SFDVKD. CDR3 sequence reads: CATSDLLSHQGGNEQFF. The CDR3 DNA reads as TGTGCCACCAGTGATTTGCTCTCTCACCAGGGAGGCAATGAGCAGTTCTTC.

The chain employs TRBV7-8 and TRBJ2-1, with 10 bases matching TRBD2. The CDR3 consists of 15 residues. V gave up 2 bases and J gave up 5 bases; unmatched junction bases: 3. The V gene's germline CDR1 is SGHVS and CDR2 FQNEAQ. CDR3 amino acids: CASSLQLAGNNEQFF. The CDR3 coding sequence is TGTGCCAGCAGCTTACAACTAGCGGGAAACAATGAGCAGTTCTTC.

V is TRBV19 and J is TRBJ1-5; D unclear. The CDR3 is 16 residues long. V dropped 5 bases and J dropped 2 bases, with 16 bases sitting between them. CDR1 LNHDA and CDR2 SQIVND come from the germline V gene (reference sequence). CDR3 nucleotide sequence: TGTGCCAGTAGTTCGGGAGACCGGGGAGGCAATCAGCCCCAGCATTTT. Translating it yields CASSSGDRGGNQPQHF.

The chain combines TRBV27 with TRBJ2-6, with a weak D call TRBD1 (7 bases). The V gene lost 8 bases and the J gene lost 4 bases, with 21 bases spanning the gap. CDR1 is MNHEY and CDR2 is SMNVEV in the germline V gene (reference sequence). The CDR3 has 17 residues. The CDR3 loop is CASGEYRGLSGANVLTF. DNA of the CDR3: TGTGCCAGCGGGGAGTACAGGGGACTTTCCGGGGCCAACGTCCTGACTTTC.